Listed here is a single TCR beta chain. Its antigen is currently unknown. The sample is drawn from a study of shared clonotypes between healthy human individuals. The overall study: Aged between 18 and 49, the donors were a couple of women and a few men. General study results and limits: A small donor pool kept down the genetic and exposure-history diversity that was represented. Donor clonotype sharing was expected to depend on sequencing depth.

Method: immunoSEQ multiplex PCR; TCRdb's copy keeps in-frame clones and lacks some. The sample includes about 680,000 clones, 73% seen only once; the top ten take more than 1.5%. This CDR3 is 16 amino acids long. Trimming took off 8 bases at V and 8 bases at J, with 25 bases between the two ends. Germline V gene sequence: CDR1 MDHEN, CDR2 SYDVKM. The chain employs TRBV28 and TRBJ2-1, with D perhaps TRBD2 (7 bases). This TCR was recovered from a woman in her 30s in good health. Material: memory CD4+ T cells sorted from blood. The subset denotes: CD45RA-negative fraction. The CDR3 is CASLSGGPERGYEQFF. The CDR3, as DNA: TGTGCCAGCCTATCGGGGGGCCCCGAGAGGGGCTATGAGCAGTTCTTC. The full variable domain, rest sourced from reference TRBV28 and TRBJ2-1, is DVKVTQSSRYLVKRTGEKVFLECVQDMDHENMFWYRQDPGLGLRLIYFSYDVKMKEKGDIPEGYSVSREKKERFSLILESASTNQTSMYLCASLSGGPERGYEQFFGPGTRLTVL.